These 26 T cell receptor beta chains were sequenced from one sample in a study of shared clonotypes between healthy human individuals. The protocol was immunoSEQ multiplex PCR, while the TCRdb copy is restricted to in-frame clones and leaves out a portion. The sample lists 400,000 to 500,000 clones, roughly four fifths seen once, with 13% in the top ten. The sequenced sample consisted of PBMCs. These receptor sequences come from a woman in her 40s in good health. Some clones in this sample may be carry-over from other donors' samples.

The chain's CDR3 is CASSLGHQGAAGELFF. The CDR3 DNA reads as TGTGCCAGCAGCTTGGGTCACCAGGGGGCTGCCGGGGAGCTGTTTTTT. The chain joins TRBV11-2 to TRBJ2-2, with TRBD1 matching 8 bases. This CDR3 region has 16 residues. The V and J ends lost 3 bases and 6 bases, in that order; junction bases with no gene match: 9. The V gene's germline CDR1 is SGHAT and CDR2 FQNNGV. Based on the CDR3 plus reference TRBV11-2 and TRBJ2-2, the full variable domain is EAGVAQSPRYKIIEKRQSVAFWCNPISGHATLYWYQQILGQGPKLLIQFQNNGVVDDSQLPKDRFSAERLKGVDSTLKIQPAKLEDSAVYLCASSLGHQGAAGELFFGEGSRLTVL.

The V and J genes are TRBV7-9 and TRBJ1-2; maybe TRBD1 (5 bases). This CDR3 is built from 14 residues. With 4 bases removed from V and 8 bases from J, the gap between germline ends came to 17 bases. From germline, CDR1 is SEHNR and CDR2 FQNEAQ (reference sequence). The CDR3 DNA reads TGTGCCAGCAGCTACACGACAGAGGCGGACGGCTACACCTTC. As protein: CASSYTTEADGYTF.

The table lists this clone with a count of one. J is TRBJ2-1 and V is TRBV11-2; TRBD2 is a possible D gene (6 bases). Germline V lookup: CDR1 SGHAT, CDR2 FQNNGV. This CDR3 has 13 residues. The ends were cut back, 5 bases at V and 7 bases at J, with 12 bases in the middle. The CDR3 sequence: CASSVGLVNEQFF. Here the CDR3 DNA reads TGTGCCAGCAGCGTGGGACTTGTAAATGAGCAGTTCTTC.

The chain combines TRBV7-2 with TRBJ2-7; no reliable D call. The CDR3 has 12 residues. The germline gives CDR1 SGHTA, CDR2 FQGNSA. V gave up 3 bases and J gave up 6 bases, with 9 bases separating them. The CDR3 DNA follows: TGTGCCAGCAGCTTTTATAGGGTCGAGCAGTACTTC. Translating gives CASSFYRVEQYF.

About this clone itself: This could be a read error, since a much larger clone is one nucleotide away. The V gene is TRBV5-1, the J gene TRBJ2-1; 8 bases line up with TRBD2. V was clipped by 0 bases and J by 11 bases; unmatched bases: 13. The CDR3 has 16 amino acids. CDR1 is SGHRS, CDR2 YFSETQ, per germline. In DNA form, the CDR3 reads TGCGCCAGCAGCTTGGCCCCGGGACTAGTTAAAAATAAGCAGTTCTTC. Protein: CASSLAPGLVKNKQFF.

The J gene is TRBJ2-3, the V gene TRBV27; TRBD1 matches at 12 bases. V gave up 5 bases and J gave up 5 bases; unmatched junction bases: 14. This CDR3 contains 18 residues. Germline CDR1 reads MNHEY; CDR2 reads SMNVEV (reference sequence). CDR3 bases: TGTGCCAGCAGTCTAGCTCCGCCTGGGACAGGGGGCATAGATACGCAGTATTTT. Encoded protein: CASSLAPPGTGGIDTQYF.

The rearrangement links TRBV11-2 to TRBJ2-7, with D tentatively TRBD1 or TRBD2 (5 bases each). CDR3 length: 15 residues. Germline V gene data show CDR1 as SGHAT and CDR2 as FQNNGV. Trimming stripped 0 bases from V and 5 bases from J, with 14 bases between. CDR3 nucleotide sequence: TGTGCCAGCAGCTTAGATGCCAGGGCGGGCAACGAGCAGTACTTC. Protein sequence: CASSLDARAGNEQYF. Drawing the rest from reference TRBV11-2 and TRBJ2-7, the complete variable domain is EAGVAQSPRYKIIEKRQSVAFWCNPISGHATLYWYQQILGQGPKLLIQFQNNGVVDDSQLPKDRFSAERLKGVDSTLKIQPAKLEDSAVYLCASSLDARAGNEQYFGPGTRLTVT.

The gene calls are TRBV18 and TRBJ2-1; the D gene is possibly TRBD2 (5 bases). CDR1 and CDR2 (germline): KGHSH, LQKENI. There are 15 residues in the CDR3. V shed 0 bases and J shed 7 bases, with 13 bases lying between them. The CDR3 region has the DNA TGTGCCAGCTCACCACCGAGCCCTCGGAGGAATGAGCAGTTCTTC. The encoded protein is CASSPPSPRRNEQFF.

The chain uses TRBV19 and TRBJ1-5; 7 bases line up with TRBD1. Germline-derived CDR1 and CDR2 are LNHDA and SQIVND (reference sequence). With V trimmed by 4 bases and J by 1 base, 10 bases remained unmatched. There are 17 residues in the CDR3. The CDR3 DNA is TGTGCCAGTAGTACCCCCCGACAGGGCTCGAGCAATCAGCCCCAGCATTTT. Translated, it gives CASSTPRQGSSNQPQHF.

The V and J genes are TRBV18 and TRBJ2-1; D gene unclear. The germline V gene encodes CDR1 KGHSH and CDR2 LQKENI. The CDR3 loop spans 14 amino acids. The V gene lost 2 bases and the J gene lost 5 bases, with 10 bases spanning the gap. In DNA, the CDR3 is TGTGCCAGCTCACCATATGAAGGGAACAATGAGCAGTTCTTC. Its translation is CASSPYEGNNEQFF. Drawing the rest from reference TRBV18 and TRBJ2-1, the complete variable domain is NAGVMQNPRHLVRRRGQEARLRCSPMKGHSHVYWYRQLPEEGLKFMVYLQKENIIDESGMPKERFSAEFPKEGPSILRIQQVVRGDSAAYFCASSPYEGNNEQFFGPGTRLTVL.

This sequence joins TRBV4-2 and TRBJ2-7; D remains ambiguous. The length of the CDR3 is 14 residues. CDR1 is LGHNA and CDR2 is YNFKEQ in the germline V gene. Trimming pared 3 bases from V and 0 bases from J, leaving 9 bases between. For the CDR3, the DNA is TGTGCCAGCAGCCAGTTCATAACCTCCTACGAGCAGTACTTC. Amino acid sequence: CASSQFITSYEQYF.

The rearrangement links TRBV25-1 to TRBJ2-7; D tentatively fits TRBD1 or TRBD2 (5 bases each). V lost 5 bases and J lost 1, with 15 bases in between. Germline values: CDR1 MGHDK, CDR2 SYGVNS. The CDR3 length is 15 residues. CDR3 nucleotide sequence: TGTGCCAGCAGTCACCCGGGGCGTGAGTCCTACGAGCAGTACTTC. The encoded protein is CASSHPGRESYEQYF.

J is TRBJ2-7 and V is TRBV30; D not certain. CDR1 is GTSNPN, CDR2 SVGIG, per germline (reference sequence). The CDR3 totals 17 residues. The V gene lost 0 bases and the J gene lost 2 bases, with 20 bases spanning the gap. The CDR3 coding sequence is TGTGCCTGGAGTGTCTCCCCCCCCGGAGCGAAGGCCTACGAGCAGTACTTC. Translating gives CAWSVSPPGAKAYEQYF.

The J gene is TRBJ2-7, the V gene TRBV19, with a weak D call TRBD1 (5 bases). The V gene's germline CDR1 is LNHDA and CDR2 SQIVND (reference sequence). The length of the CDR3 is 14 residues. The V gene lost 3 bases and the J gene lost 2 bases, with 11 bases spanning the gap. The CDR3 coding sequence is TGTGCCAGTAGTATGGCCAGGGAACCCTACGAGCAGTACTTC. Amino acid sequence: CASSMAREPYEQYF.

The table lists this clone with a few counts. This chain connects TRBV5-1 to TRBJ2-7; D might be TRBD1 (6 bases). Germline values: CDR1 SGHRS, CDR2 YFSETQ. The CDR3 is made up of 15 amino acids. Between the trimmed V and J ends, which lost 4 bases and 3 bases, there was a span of 17 bases. The CDR3 nucleotides are TGCGCCAGCAGCCCGGAGCTCGCCAGGGGCTACGAGCAGTACTTC. Translation gives CASSPELARGYEQYF.

The chain is built from TRBV15 and TRBJ2-5; TRBD1 is a possible D gene (5 bases). CDR1 LNHNV and CDR2 YYDKDF come from the germline V gene (reference sequence). The CDR3 has 18 amino acids. Trimming pared 3 bases from V and 1 base from J, leaving 21 bases between. The CDR3: CATSRFNDRLPLQETQYF. CDR3 DNA: TGTGCCACCAGCAGGTTCAACGACAGATTACCCCTCCAAGAGACCCAGTACTTC.

The chain has TRBV5-1 and TRBJ2-1; TRBD2 matches 11 bases. The trim removed 3 bases at V and 5 bases at J, leaving 4 bases unmatched. CDR1 and CDR2 from the germline V gene are SGHRS and YFSETQ. CDR3 length: 15 amino acids. CDR3 sequence reads: CASSSGLADNNEQFF. CDR3 coding DNA: TGCGCCAGCAGCTCGGGACTAGCGGACAACAATGAGCAGTTCTTC.

The chain couples TRBV2 to TRBJ2-3, with a weak D call TRBD2 (6 bases). CDR3 length equals 14 residues. Trimming shortened V by 7 bases and J by 4 bases, and 15 bases separated the two germline ends. The germline gives CDR1 SNHLY, CDR2 FYNNEI. The CDR3 DNA reads as TGTGCCAGCACTCGACTAGTTATCGCAGATACGCAGTATTTT. Translation: CASTRLVIADTQYF. Combining the CDR3 with reference TRBV2 and TRBJ2-3 gives the whole variable domain EPEVTQTPSHQVTQMGQEVILRCVPISNHLYFYWYRQILGQKVEFLVSFYNNEISEKSEIFDDQFSVERPDGSNFTLKIRSTKLEDSAMYFCASTRLVIADTQYFGPGTRLTVL.

This chain links TRBV5-4 with TRBJ2-3; 9 bases match TRBD2. CDR3 length: 15 amino acids. Germline loops: CDR1 SGHNT, CDR2 YYREEE (reference sequence). V trimming: 3 bases; J trimming: 6 bases; junction bases outside the gene matches: 8. The DNA for the CDR3 is TGTGCCAGCAGCTCCCAAAGCGGGGGGCCGGATACGCAGTATTTT. It translates to CASSSQSGGPDTQYF.

As to this clone: This could be a read error, since a much larger clone is one nucleotide away. The chain joins TRBV9 to TRBJ1-1, with D possibly matching TRBD1 (5 bases). The CDR3 runs to 13 residues. Germline values: CDR1 SGDLS, CDR2 YYNGEE. The CDR3 bases are TGTGCCGGCAGCGCGGGGACTGGAACTGAAGCTTTCTTT. It translates to CAGSAGTGTEAFF.

The rearrangement joins TRBV6-1 to TRBJ2-7; D is possibly TRBD1 (5 bases). CDR1 and CDR2 (germline): MNHNS, SASEGT. Deletions cut 5 bases from V and 3 bases from J, with 14 bases between. This CDR3 has 14 residues. Here the CDR3 DNA reads TGTGCCAGCAGTCGGGCAGGGATAAACTACGAGCAGTACTTC. It specifies CASSRAGINYEQYF.

Here the CDR3 DNA reads TGTGCCAGCAGCAACTCATATGAAGCTTTCTTT. Translated: CASSNSYEAFF. The chain combines TRBV28 with TRBJ1-1; D is undetermined. The CDR3 length is 11 residues. The V and J ends lost 6 bases and 7 bases respectively, with 9 bases between them. CDR1 is MDHEN and CDR2 is SYDVKM in the germline V gene.

This chain uses TRBV2 with TRBJ1-2; unclear D gene. There are 12 residues in the CDR3. Trimming took off 1 base at V and 5 bases at J, with 5 bases between the two ends. CDR1 SNHLY and CDR2 FYNNEI come from the germline V gene. CDR3 amino acids: CASSEGAYGYTF. The CDR3 bases are TGTGCCAGCAGTGAAGGGGCGTATGGCTACACCTTC.

The V and J genes are TRBV7-2 and TRBJ2-1; 9 nucleotides line up with TRBD2. Germline lookup yields CDR1 SGHTA and CDR2 FQGNSA. The junction had 4 bases not matched to a gene; V was cut back by 1 base and J by 9 bases. The CDR3 length is 14 residues. CDR3 bases: TGTGCCAGCAGCTTAGGTTTACTAGCGGGTGAGCAGTTCTTC. It translates to CASSLGLLAGEQFF.

This chain joins TRBV7-3 and TRBJ2-1, with D unclear. CDR3 size: 13 residues. Germline V gene data show CDR1 as SGHTA and CDR2 as FQGTGA. Trimming took 2 bases from V and 10 from J, leaving 12 bases between them. CDR3 sequence reads: CASSLGVGGEQFF. The CDR3, as DNA: TGTGCCAGCAGCTTAGGCGTTGGCGGCGAGCAGTTCTTC.

As for this clone: This sample includes further DNA sequences coding for the same CDR3. V and J are TRBV30 and TRBJ1-3; D gene ambiguous. CDR3 size: 11 residues. V was cut by 2 bases and J by 4 bases, with 3 bases left in between. CDR1 is GTSNPN and CDR2 is SVGIG in the germline V gene (reference sequence). CDR3: CAWSPGNTIYF. The CDR3 DNA sequence: TGTGCCTGGAGTCCAGGAAACACCATATATTTT.